These 9 T cell receptor beta chains came from one sample sequenced in a study of cytomegalovirus exposure and HLA in healthy donors. Measured with immunoSEQ multiplex PCR; TCRdb has only the in-frame clones, and not every one. The sample contains about 360,000 clones, roughly 89% of which appear only once. The sample was PBMCs. The receptor set was obtained from a woman aged 18 to 35 in good health and CMV-seronegative.

V is TRBV4-2 and J is TRBJ1-3; D is possibly TRBD1 (5 bases). Germline assignment: CDR1 LGHNA and CDR2 YNFKEQ. Trimming removed 1 base from V and 2 bases from J, with 9 bases in between. This CDR3 comprises 15 residues. CDR3 loop: CASSQAGGAGNTIYF. The CDR3 DNA sequence: TGTGCCAGCAGCCAAGCGGGGGGAGCTGGAAACACCATATATTTT.

This clone was found once. The chain recombines TRBV2 with TRBJ2-5; 9 nucleotides line up with TRBD2. The CDR3 is made up of 15 amino acids. From germline, CDR1 is SNHLY and CDR2 FYNNEI. Trimming removed 8 bases from V and 1 base from J; junction bases left unmatched: 8. CDR3 in amino acids: CASGLPTSGQETQYF. The CDR3 DNA follows: TGTGCCAGCGGCTTACCGACTAGCGGCCAAGAGACCCAGTACTTC.

V usage is TRBV4-1 and J usage is TRBJ2-7, with D tentatively TRBD1 (6 bases). The CDR3 extends over 15 amino acids. Germline CDR1 reads MGHRA; CDR2 reads YSYEKL. V shed 1 base and J shed 4 bases, with 14 bases lying between them. The CDR3 here is CASSQVIPRGYEQYF. The CDR3 DNA is TGCGCCAGCAGCCAAGTCATCCCCAGGGGATACGAGCAGTACTTC.

The chain is built from TRBV28 and TRBJ2-2; D call uncertain. V was trimmed by 6 bases and J by 1 base, leaving 12 bases between them. The CDR3 has 15 residues. From germline, CDR1 is MDHEN and CDR2 SYDVKM. CDR3 amino acids: CASSHRRGNTGELFF. In nucleotides, the CDR3 is TGTGCCAGCAGCCACCGCAGAGGGAACACCGGGGAGCTGTTTTTT.

This sequence joins TRBV28 and TRBJ2-5; TRBD2 aligns across 8 bases. Unmatched junction bases numbered 15, after V lost 7 bases and J lost 5 bases. The CDR3 spans 16 residues. The germline V gene encodes CDR1 MDHEN and CDR2 SYDVKM. CDR3 in DNA: TGTGCCAGCACCCCTGGGAGCGGGAGAGGTGTCGAGACCCAGTACTTC. Protein: CASTPGSGRGVETQYF.

The V and J genes are TRBV2 and TRBJ1-5; TRBD1 might be the D (5 bases). Germline CDR1 is SNHLY and CDR2 is FYNNEI. Trimming shortened V by 6 bases and J by 4 bases, and 16 bases separated the two germline ends. The CDR3 has 15 residues. For the CDR3, the DNA is TGTGCCAGCAGAGGGACTCAGGAGGGGAATCAGCCCCAGCATTTT. Translation gives CASRGTQEGNQPQHF.

This chain connects TRBV20-1 to TRBJ2-1; no clear D. Trimming took 3 bases from V and 6 from J, leaving 6 bases between them. Germline lookup yields CDR1 DFQATT and CDR2 SNEGSKA (reference sequence). This CDR3 contains 11 residues. The CDR3 spells CSASPSNEQFF. DNA of the CDR3: TGCAGTGCTAGTCCCAGCAATGAGCAGTTCTTC.

The chain links TRBV9 to TRBJ2-1; 7 bases are shared with TRBD2. V shed 0 bases, J shed 3 bases, and the junction held 6 bases outside the gene matches. Germline CDR1 SGDLS, CDR2 YYNGEE. This CDR3 is built from 16 residues. The CDR3 loop is CASSVGASGHYNEQFF. The CDR3 DNA reads TGTGCCAGCAGCGTAGGTGCTAGCGGACACTACAATGAGCAGTTCTTC.

The chain carries TRBV6-5 and TRBJ1-2; TRBD1 might be the D (5 bases). The CDR3 extends over 12 amino acids. V gave up 9 bases and J gave up 8 bases, with 16 bases separating them. The V gene's germline CDR1 is MNHEY and CDR2 SVGAGI. This CDR3 is CASRTPSVGYTF. The CDR3 nucleotides read TGTGCCAGTCGGACACCGTCTGTAGGCTACACCTTC.